Listed below are T cell receptor beta chains from one sample, sequenced in a study of T cell changes during pregnancy in multiple sclerosis. Libraries were prepared by immunoSEQ multiplex PCR; TCRdb keeps only in-frame clonotypes and omits some of them. The sample includes around 96,000 clones, approximately 95% of them seen just once. The material sequenced was peripheral blood, taken in the first trimester of pregnancy. These receptors all stem from a female donor with multiple sclerosis, enrolled in a pregnancy study. Each CDR3 is given with its conserved first and last residue. D genes are given only for firm matches.

D: TRBD1
V: TRBV19
J: TRBJ2-5
DNA: TGTGCCAGTAGTACCTGGGACAGGGGAAAAGAGACCCAGTACTTC
CDR3: CASSTWDRGKETQYF

D: NA
V: TRBV7-6
J: TRBJ1-6
DNA: TGTGCCAGCAGCTTAGGACTGCGGGGAACTTATAATTCACCCCTCCACTTT
CDR3: CASSLGLRGTYNSPLHF

D: NA
V: TRBV27
J: TRBJ1-2
DNA: TGTGCCAGCAGTCCCTGGGAGGGGAAAGCTAACTATGGCTACACCTTC
CDR3: CASSPWEGKANYGYTF

D: TRBD1
V: TRBV6-5
J: TRBJ1-4
DNA: TGTGCCAGCAGTTCAGGAGGGGGCGAGGAAAAACTGTTTTTT
CDR3: CASSSGGGEEKLFF

D: TRBD1
V: TRBV6-1
J: TRBJ2-3
DNA: TGTGCCAGCAGGGGGACAGGGATTAGCACAGATACGCAGTATTTT
CDR3: CASRGTGISTDTQYF

D: NA
V: TRBV10-3
J: TRBJ1-3
DNA: TGTGCCATCAGTGAGTCAGGACATGAACAATCTGGAAACACCATATATTTT
CDR3: CAISESGHEQSGNTIYF

D: NA
V: TRBV19
J: TRBJ1-4
DNA: TGTGCCAGCCGCCTCGGGGGGTCTGAAAAACTGTTTTTT
CDR3: CASRLGGSEKLFF

D: NA
V: TRBV5-1
J: TRBJ1-1
DNA: TGCGCCAGCAGCACGGAGGGACGGTCGAACACTGAAGCTTTCTTT
CDR3: CASSTEGRSNTEAFF

D: NA
V: TRBV6-1
J: TRBJ2-1
DNA: TGTGCCAGCAATTATGGACTAGAGCAGTTCTTC
CDR3: CASNYGLEQFF

D: TRBD1
V: TRBV6-1
J: TRBJ2-1
DNA: TGTGCCAGCAGTACCTTGGACAGGGTGGACAATGAGCAGTTCTTC
CDR3: CASSTLDRVDNEQFF

D: TRBD1
V: TRBV30
J: TRBJ1-6
DNA: TGTGCCTGGAGCCTACCGGCGATGGGACAGCCAAATTCACCCCTCCACTTT
CDR3: CAWSLPAMGQPNSPLHF

D: TRBD1
V: TRBV19
J: TRBJ1-6
DNA: TGTGCCAGTAGTACCAAGCAGGGGGGTAGTTCACCCCTCCACTTT
CDR3: CASSTKQGGSSPLHF

D: NA
V: TRBV6-6
J: TRBJ1-1
DNA: TGTGCCAGCAGTTACAACAAGAACACTGAAGCTTTCTTT
CDR3: CASSYNKNTEAFF

D: NA
V: TRBV11-2
J: TRBJ1-2
DNA: TGTGCCAGCAGCTTAGATGCATCGGGGTACTATGGCTACACCTTC
CDR3: CASSLDASGYYGYTF

D: NA
V: TRBV9
J: TRBJ2-6
DNA: TGTGCCAGCAGCGTAGGGGCCGCCCAACTCGTCCTGACTTTC
CDR3: CASSVGAAQLVLTF

D: NA
V: TRBV7-9
J: TRBJ2-1
DNA: TGTGCCAGCAGTTATGGGGCCAGACTAGTGGGCTACAATGAGCAGTTCTTC
CDR3: CASSYGARLVGYNEQFF

D: NA
V: TRBV11-2
J: TRBJ1-4
DNA: TGTGCCAGCAGCTTAGAAGGGGGGGACAACGATGAAAAACTGTTTTTT
CDR3: CASSLEGGDNDEKLFF

D: NA
V: TRBV11-2
J: TRBJ1-2
DNA: TGTGCCAGCAGCTTAGACCCGGGTTCCTATGGCTACACCTTC
CDR3: CASSLDPGSYGYTF

D: NA
V: TRBV19
J: TRBJ2-7
DNA: TGTGCCAGTAGTATAGTGGAGGGGGCCGGCTACGAGCAGTACTTC
CDR3: CASSIVEGAGYEQYF

D: NA
V: TRBV5-5
J: TRBJ2-5
DNA: TGTGCCAGCAGCCCGCCCCCTCACAAGAGGGAGACCCAGTACTTC
CDR3: CASSPPPHKRETQYF